These 9 T cell receptor beta chains came from one sample sequenced in a study of T-cell reconstitution after alpha-beta-depleted transplantation in children. Molecular barcoding with unique molecular identifiers was used for the TCRbeta library. TCRdb ran MiXCR on the PCR reads and lists one entry per CDR3 protein. The sample holds around 600,000 distinct CDR3 sequences, roughly 15% seen once. The sample consisted of PBMCs from the stem cell graft donor, taken from the stem cell graft. The receptors come from a human donor who donated a stem cell graft to a child with acute myeloid leukemia.

This clonotype was picked up a small number of times. The chain carries TRBV2 and TRBJ1-2; TRBD1 is a possible D gene (5 bases). V gave up 9 bases and J gave up 3 bases, with 14 bases separating them. The germline CDR1 and CDR2 sequences are SNHLY and FYNNEI. This CDR3 contains 13 residues. Written as DNA, the CDR3 is TGTGCCAGTAGACAGCGACAAGACTATGGCTACACCTTC. It codes for CASRQRQDYGYTF.

The chain joins TRBV6-1 to TRBJ2-7; TRBD2 is a possible D gene (7 bases). Trimming took 6 bases from V and 3 from J, leaving 18 bases between them. The CDR3 has 15 residues. Germline CDR1 and CDR2: MNHNS and SASEGT. In nucleotides, the CDR3 is TGTGCCAGCAGCCTCTGGGCGGGGGCTTACTACGAGCAGTACGTC. As protein: CASSLWAGAYYEQYV.

V and J are TRBV10-2 and TRBJ1-5; D remains ambiguous. Germline values: CDR1 WSHSY, CDR2 SAAADI. The germline V and J ends were trimmed by 2 bases and 9 bases, with 11 bases remaining between them. This CDR3 has 13 residues. The DNA of the CDR3 is TGCGCCAGCAGTGAGGACCGCCTTTGGCCCCAGCATTTT. Its translation: CASSEDRLWPQHF.

At least ten counts were recorded for this clonotype. The chain employs TRBV15 and TRBJ1-2; a weak D match, TRBD1 (6 bases). The length of the CDR3 is 14 residues. V shed 4 bases and J shed 4 bases, with 13 bases lying between them. Germline CDR1 LNHNV, CDR2 YYDKDF (reference sequence). The CDR3 DNA is TGTGCCACCAGCACCCGCTTGGACAGCTATGGCTACACCTTC. Amino acid sequence: CATSTRLDSYGYTF.

This clonotype was observed many times. DNA for the CDR3: TGCAGTGCTAGACCCCCTGGGGCGGACGAGCAGTACGTC. It specifies CSARPPGADEQYV. The chain is built from TRBV20-1 and TRBJ2-7; tentative D call: TRBD1 (5 bases). Trimming removed 2 bases at V and 5 bases at J, with 13 bases between. The CDR3 runs to 13 residues. The germline CDR1 and CDR2 sequences are DFQATT and SNEGSKA (reference sequence).

The table lists this clonotype with a few counts. V gene TRBV15 combines with J gene TRBJ1-5, with TRBD1 as a possible D gene (6 bases). Trimming took 0 bases from V and 7 from J, leaving 13 bases between them. Germline CDR1 reads LNHNV; CDR2 reads YYDKDF (reference sequence). This CDR3 is 15 amino acids long. Here the CDR3 DNA reads TGTGCCACCAGCAGAGATTTGGGGGCAGAGCAGCCCCAGCATTTT. Amino acids: CATSRDLGAEQPQHF.

This clonotype was counted ten times or more. This sequence joins TRBV7-2 and TRBJ2-5, with a weak D call TRBD1 (7 bases). The CDR3 length is 15 residues. V lost 0 bases, J lost 5 bases, and 13 bases lay in between. Germline V gene lookup returns CDR1 SGHTA and CDR2 FQGNSA. CDR3 sequence: CASSLAGRGRETQYF. CDR3 coding DNA: TGTGCCAGCAGCTTAGCAGGCAGGGGGAGGGAGACCCAGTACTTC.

V gene TRBV11-3 combines with J gene TRBJ2-3, with unresolved D. The V and J ends lost 3 bases and 2 bases respectively, with 9 bases between them. Germline V lookup: CDR1 SGHNT, CDR2 YENEEA. The CDR3 covers 14 residues. CDR3 DNA sequence: TGTGCCAGCAGCTTCGGAGAAGTCACAGATACGCAGTATTTT. This codes for CASSFGEVTDTQYF.

The chain combines TRBV24-1 with TRBJ2-6; D is uncertain. Germline V gene sequence: CDR1 KGHDR, CDR2 SFDVKD. V lost 7 bases, J lost 2 bases, and 14 bases lay in between. The CDR3 consists of 16 residues. The CDR3 coding sequence is TGTGCCACCAGCCCAACTCCTGGGGCTGGGGCCAACGTCCTGACTTTC. Its protein product is CATSPTPGAGANVLTF.